These 18 T cell receptor beta chains were all obtained from the same sample, sequenced in a study of shared clonotypes between healthy human individuals (dated by TCRdb to 2020 to 2022). Library generation was performed with the immunoSEQ multiplex PCR assay. TCRdb took over this immuneACCESS table, retaining in-frame rearrangements with V and J assigned. Such tables are incomplete; in checked studies, under half of the missing clones stem from an unresolved V gene, and the remainder is unexplained. Here the sample has about 320,000 clones; around 87% occur a single time. Around 15% of the sample is held by the ten biggest clonotypes. Specimen: memory CD8+ T cells sorted from blood. The intended sense of this specimen's cell subset or site label: CD45RO+ cells pooled with CCR7-negative TemRA cells. Receptor source: a man aged 18 to 30 in good health.

Concerning this clone: At one end the junction does not follow the germline gene, possibly because of a read error. This rearrangement joins TRBV11-2 to TRBJ2-5, with a weak D call TRBD1 (6 bases). The CDR3 sequence is 11 residues long. The germline V gene encodes CDR1 SGHAT and CDR2 FQNNGV. CDR3 nucleotides: TGTGCCAGCAGCCTAAGGGGGAAAGGAGACTTC. Translation: CASSLRGKGDF. The variable domain in full, completed from reference TRBV11-2 and TRBJ2-5, reads EAGVAQSPRYKIIEKRQSVAFWCNPISGHATLYWYQQILGQGPKLLIQFQNNGVVDDSQLPKDRFSAERLKGVDSTLKIQPAKLEDSAVYLCASSLRGKGDFGPGTRLLVL.

The chain links TRBV28 to TRBJ1-4, with D possibly being TRBD1 (5 bases). The CDR3 has 16 residues. V was pared by 5 bases and J by 3 bases, with 16 bases between. Per the germline V gene, CDR1 is MDHEN and CDR2 is SYDVKM. Here the CDR3 reads CASSRNRYQANEKLFF. CDR3 nucleotide sequence: TGTGCCAGCAGTAGGAACAGGTATCAGGCTAATGAAAAACTGTTTTTT.

The V and J genes are TRBV4-1 and TRBJ1-2; D perhaps matches TRBD1 (5 bases). The V end lost 1 base, the J end lost 4 bases, and 13 bases lay between the germline ends. Germline V lookup: CDR1 MGHRA, CDR2 YSYEKL. The CDR3 sequence is 15 residues long. The CDR3 sequence is CASSQVAGGGYGYTF. The CDR3 bases are TGCGCCAGCAGCCAAGTGGCTGGGGGTGGCTATGGCTACACCTTC.

V gene TRBV15 combines with J gene TRBJ1-4; D may be TRBD1 (6 bases). The CDR3 is 16 amino acids. The V and J ends lost 2 bases and 8 bases respectively, with 18 bases between them. CDR1 and CDR2 from the germline V gene are LNHNV and YYDKDF (reference sequence). CDR3 sequence reads: CATSRLLTGLREKLFF. CDR3 nucleotides: TGTGCCACCAGCAGATTGTTGACAGGCCTTCGGGAAAAACTGTTTTTT.

The chain links TRBV19 to TRBJ1-5; the D gene is possibly TRBD1 (5 bases). The V end was cut by 5 bases, the J end by 0 bases, with 11 bases between. Germline assignment: CDR1 LNHDA and CDR2 SQIVND (reference sequence). This CDR3 is 15 amino acids long. The CDR3 reads CASSGSGNSNQPQHF. As DNA, the CDR3 is TGTGCCAGTAGTGGGTCAGGGAATAGCAATCAGCCCCAGCATTTT.

This clone was picked up many times. CDR3 nucleotide sequence: TGTGCCAGCAGCTTACGGACTAGCGGGGATACTTCCTACAATGAGCAGTTCTTC. Its translation is CASSLRTSGDTSYNEQFF. The chain employs TRBV7-8 and TRBJ2-1; 12 bases are shared with TRBD2. The ends lost 2 bases at V and 1 base at J; junction bases unmatched: 6. Germline loops: CDR1 SGHVS, CDR2 FQNEAQ. The CDR3 runs 18 residues. The whole variable domain, filled in from reference TRBV7-8 and TRBJ2-1, reads GAGVSQSPRYKVAKRGQDVALRCDPISGHVSLFWYQQALGQGPEFLTYFQNEAQLDKSGLPSDRFFAERPEGSVSTLKIQRTQQEDSAVYLCASSLRTSGDTSYNEQFFGPGTRLTVL.

Concerning this clone: The same CDR3 arises from other DNA sequences in this sample as well. This chain joins TRBV2 and TRBJ1-5; perhaps TRBD1 as D (5 bases). There are 13 residues in the CDR3. CDR1 SNHLY and CDR2 FYNNEI come from the germline V gene. Trimming removed 3 bases from V and 4 bases from J, with 7 bases in between. The CDR3 sequence: CASSEGGNQPQHF. In DNA form, the CDR3 reads TGTGCCAGCAGTGAGGGGGGAAATCAGCCCCAGCATTTT.

This chain joins TRBV27 and TRBJ1-2; 10 bases line up with TRBD1. This CDR3 has 14 residues. Germline V lookup: CDR1 MNHEY, CDR2 SMNVEV (reference sequence). The J segment lost 7 bases and the V segment lost 4 bases, leaving 6 bases of the junction unmatched. The DNA of the CDR3 is TGTGCCAGCAGTTCTATGACAGGGGGCCTTGGCTACACCTTC. It encodes CASSSMTGGLGYTF.

The rearrangement uses TRBV30 and TRBJ1-6; a weak D match, TRBD1 (5 bases). V was trimmed by 4 bases and J by 6 bases, leaving 10 bases between them. The CDR3 has 13 residues. CDR1 is GTSNPN and CDR2 is SVGIG in the germline V gene (reference sequence). The CDR3: CAWMGLLNSPLHF. CDR3 coding DNA: TGTGCCTGGATGGGACTGCTTAATTCACCCCTCCACTTT.

The chain recombines TRBV30 with TRBJ2-2; 7 nucleotides match TRBD1. Trimming took 0 bases from V and 1 from J; bases not matched to a gene: 8. Germline V gene lookup returns CDR1 GTSNPN and CDR2 SVGIG (reference sequence). The CDR3 is 17 residues long. This chain's CDR3 is CAWSVICRGLNTGELFF. For the CDR3, the DNA is TGTGCCTGGAGTGTAATCTGCAGGGGGTTGAACACCGGGGAGCTGTTTTTT.

Concerning this clone itself: Other DNA sequences in this specimen translate into the identical CDR3. CDR3 residues: CASSQTVNTEAFF. The DNA for the CDR3 is TGCGCCAGCAGCCAGACAGTAAACACTGAAGCTTTCTTT. The chain recombines TRBV4-1 with TRBJ1-1, with D tentatively TRBD1 (5 bases). V was cut by 3 bases and J by 2 bases, with 7 bases left in between. The length of the CDR3 is 13 residues. Germline CDR1 is MGHRA and CDR2 is YSYEKL.

CDR3 sequence: CASRFSGTLLYSNQPQHF. The CDR3 DNA reads as TGTGCCAGTAGATTTTCCGGGACTCTACTTTATAGCAATCAGCCCCAGCATTTT. The chain is built from TRBV19 and TRBJ1-5; maybe TRBD1 (5 bases). The germline CDR1 and CDR2 sequences are LNHDA and SQIVND (reference sequence). The CDR3 totals 18 residues. V was pared by 6 bases and J by 0 bases, with 21 bases between.

V is TRBV4-1 and J is TRBJ2-7; TRBD2 matches at 11 bases. With 5 bases clipped from V and 5 bases from J, the junction kept 8 bases outside the gene matches. The V gene's germline CDR1 is MGHRA and CDR2 YSYEKL. The CDR3 consists of 15 residues. As DNA, the CDR3 is TGCGCCAGCAGCTCGCTAGCGGGAGGTTCTCACGAGCAGTACTTC. It translates to CASSSLAGGSHEQYF.

The chain links TRBV11-2 to TRBJ2-1; D gene ambiguous. Looked up from germline, CDR1 is SGHAT and CDR2 is FQNNGV. This CDR3 spans 12 amino acids. V shed 2 bases and J shed 10 bases, with 9 bases lying between them. The CDR3 region is CASSLSDPEQFF. The CDR3 DNA is TGTGCCAGCAGCTTATCGGACCCAGAGCAGTTCTTC.

V and J are TRBV6-5 and TRBJ2-1; TRBD1 is a possible D gene (6 bases). The germline V gene has CDR1 MNHEY and CDR2 SVGAGI. The length of the CDR3 is 15 residues. V shed 5 bases and J shed 0 bases, with 11 bases lying between them. CDR3 nucleotide sequence: TGTGCCAGCAGTCTAAACAGGGACTCCTACAATGAGCAGTTCTTC. Translated, it gives CASSLNRDSYNEQFF.

The chain carries TRBV6-6 and TRBJ1-1, with D perhaps matching TRBD1 (5 bases). Germline V gene data show CDR1 as MNHNY and CDR2 as SVGAGI (reference sequence). V dropped 10 bases and J dropped 0 bases, with 9 bases sitting between them. The CDR3 length is 12 residues. CDR3 coding DNA: TGTGCCACGGGGGTGGTGAACACTGAAGCTTTCTTT. Its protein product is CATGVVNTEAFF.

This clone was recorded only once. This chain uses TRBV7-9 with TRBJ1-2; 7 nucleotides line up with TRBD1. The CDR3 loop spans 14 amino acids. J lost 5 bases, V lost 6 bases, and 9 bases had no gene match. Germline V gene sequence: CDR1 SEHNR, CDR2 FQNEAQ (reference sequence). In nucleotides, the CDR3 is TGTGCCAGCAGGCGGGGGGGACAGAGATATGGCTACACCTTC. Encoded protein: CASRRGGQRYGYTF.

The sample holds a few counts of this clone. The V and J genes are TRBV2 and TRBJ1-4; unclear D gene. V lost 8 bases and J 8 bases, leaving 9 bases between the germline ends. The germline CDR1 and CDR2 sequences are SNHLY and FYNNEI. CDR3 length: 11 amino acids. The CDR3 protein is CASSGGEKLFF. The CDR3 bases are TGTGCCAGCTCTGGTGGAGAAAAACTGTTTTTT.